This T cell receptor beta chain was profiled in a study of T-cell memory formation after mild COVID-19. In the study overall: Clusters were largely donor specific.

Trimming took 5 bases from V and 5 from J, leaving 9 bases between them. The CDR3 is made up of 12 amino acids. CDR1 is MNHEY, CDR2 SVGEGT, per germline. Regarding this clonotype: No antigen is known for it.

TCR alpha and TCR beta cDNA libraries carrying sample barcodes and UMIs were produced by 5'RACE using constant-segment primers. TCRdb used MiXCR to reprocess the 5' RACE reads, holding one entry per CDR3 protein. This sample has about 190,000 distinct CDR3 sequences, with about a fifth found just once. Points from the study as a whole: Memory from before infection featured some responding clones, which suggests cross-reactive memory joined.

The chain carries TRBV6-2 or TRBV6-3 and TRBJ2-5; D gene uncertain. The clonotype was recovered from an adult woman who had mild COVID-19 (a few samples of this study predate the infection). Cell type and time point are not known. The sample comprised PBMCs or a T cell subset sorted from them (not recorded which). The CDR3 loop is CASSVTPETQYF. The DNA for the CDR3 is TGTGCCAGCAGTGTTACTCCGGAGACCCAGTACTTC.